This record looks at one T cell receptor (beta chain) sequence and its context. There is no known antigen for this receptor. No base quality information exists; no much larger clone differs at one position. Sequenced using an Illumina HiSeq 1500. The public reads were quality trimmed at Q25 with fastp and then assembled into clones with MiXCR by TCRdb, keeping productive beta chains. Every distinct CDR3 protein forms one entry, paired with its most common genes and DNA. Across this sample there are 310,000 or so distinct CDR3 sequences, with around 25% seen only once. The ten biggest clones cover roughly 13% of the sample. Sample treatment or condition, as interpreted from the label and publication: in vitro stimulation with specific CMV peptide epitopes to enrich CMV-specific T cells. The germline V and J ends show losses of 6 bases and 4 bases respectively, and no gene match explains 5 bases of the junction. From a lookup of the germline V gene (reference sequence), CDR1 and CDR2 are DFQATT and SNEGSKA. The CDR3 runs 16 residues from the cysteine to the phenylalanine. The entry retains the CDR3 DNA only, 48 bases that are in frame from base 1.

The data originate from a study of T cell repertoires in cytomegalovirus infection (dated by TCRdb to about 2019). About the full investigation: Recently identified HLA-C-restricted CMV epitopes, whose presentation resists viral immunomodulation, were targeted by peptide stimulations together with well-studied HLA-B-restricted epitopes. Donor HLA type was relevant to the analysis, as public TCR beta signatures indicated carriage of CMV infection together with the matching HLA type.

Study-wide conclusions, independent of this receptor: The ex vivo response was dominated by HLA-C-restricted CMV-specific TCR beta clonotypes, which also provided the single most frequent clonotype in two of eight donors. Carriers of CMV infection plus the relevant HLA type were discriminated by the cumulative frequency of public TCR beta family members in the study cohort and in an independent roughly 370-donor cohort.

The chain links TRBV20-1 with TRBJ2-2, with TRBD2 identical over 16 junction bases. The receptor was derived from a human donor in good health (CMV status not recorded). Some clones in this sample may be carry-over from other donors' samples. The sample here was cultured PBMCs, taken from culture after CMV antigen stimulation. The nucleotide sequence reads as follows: TGCAGTGCCGGGACTAGCGGGAGGGCGGGCACCGGGGAGCTGTTTTTT. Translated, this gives CSAGTSGRAGTGELFF.